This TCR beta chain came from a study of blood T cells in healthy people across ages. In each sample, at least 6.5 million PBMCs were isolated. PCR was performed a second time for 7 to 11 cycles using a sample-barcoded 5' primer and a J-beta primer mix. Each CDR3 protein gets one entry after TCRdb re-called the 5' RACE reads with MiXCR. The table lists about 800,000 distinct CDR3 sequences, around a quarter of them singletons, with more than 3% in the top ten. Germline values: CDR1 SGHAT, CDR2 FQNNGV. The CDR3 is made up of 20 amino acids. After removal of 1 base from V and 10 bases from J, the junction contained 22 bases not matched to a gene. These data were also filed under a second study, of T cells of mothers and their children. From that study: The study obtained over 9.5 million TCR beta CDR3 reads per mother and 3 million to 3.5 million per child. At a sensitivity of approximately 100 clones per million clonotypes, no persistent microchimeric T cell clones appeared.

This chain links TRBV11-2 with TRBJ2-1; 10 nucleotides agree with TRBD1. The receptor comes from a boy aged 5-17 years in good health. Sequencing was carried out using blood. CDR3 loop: CASSLGALGQGWLRASEQFF. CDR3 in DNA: TGTGCCAGCAGCTTAGGAGCCCTGGGACAGGGGTGGTTGAGGGCAAGCGAGCAGTTCTTC.